The clone carrying this T cell receptor beta chain has at least ten counts. Its antigen is undetermined. The TCR beta CDR3 regions underwent amplification from RNA transcripts. First-round RT-PCR with HTBI primers preceded a second-round multiplex PCR. Using its own MiXCR run on the multiplex PCR reads, TCRdb lists one record per CDR3 protein. This sample has 150,000 to 200,000 distinct CDR3 sequences, with 35% to 45% found just once. V lost 5 bases and J 8 bases, leaving 9 bases between the germline ends. CDR1 and CDR2 (germline): MDHEN, SYDVKM. This CDR3 contains 11 residues. This specimen belongs to a study of Graves' ophthalmopathy and Graves' hyperthyroidism. Overall study: No treatment had been given when peripheral blood was collected at initial diagnosis. Whole-study findings and limits: The model's prediction of ophthalmopathy progression had 70.59% sensitivity and roughly 72% specificity. Most expanded clonotypes in thyroid above 0.001 frequency also showed up in blood. Stable hyperthyroidism and ophthalmopathy were told apart by a 13-signature model, which achieved around 90% sensitivity and around 80% specificity.

What was sequenced was peripheral blood. This TCR was sampled from a man in his thirties or forties with Graves' ophthalmopathy. V is TRBV28 and J is TRBJ1-2, with D perhaps TRBD1 (5 bases). The chain's CDR3 is CASSLGEGYTF. The CDR3 bases are TGTGCCAGCAGTCTAGGGGAGGGCTACACCTTC.